This passage covers 10 T cell receptor beta chains from one sample sequenced in a study of T cell clonotyping in hematopoietic cell transplantation. The method was immunoSEQ multiplex PCR; TCRdb's version includes in-frame clones alone and lacks a portion of them. The sample includes roughly 38,000 clones, approximately 88% seen only once; the top ten take approximately 2%. Sample: peripheral blood mononuclear cells. All receptors derive from a woman aged 40 to 50 in good health. Some clones in this sample may be carry-over from other donors' samples.

The chain links TRBV9 to TRBJ2-1, with 9 bases that match TRBD2. In germline, CDR1 is SGDLS, CDR2 YYNGEE. This CDR3 has 13 amino acids. J lost 3 bases, V lost 7 bases, and 2 bases had no gene match. The CDR3, as DNA: TGTGCCAGCTCGACTAGCGGCTACAATGAGCAGTTCTTC. It yields the protein CASSTSGYNEQFF.

This rearrangement joins TRBV19 to TRBJ1-1, with D tentatively TRBD1 (6 bases). Germline values: CDR1 LNHDA, CDR2 SQIVND (reference sequence). The CDR3 length is 13 residues. V was shortened by 5 bases and J by 11 bases, with 18 bases between the two germline ends. CDR3 DNA sequence: TGTGCCAGTAGTCCCAGGCAGGGGAGGTGGGCTTTCTTT. Translation gives CASSPRQGRWAFF.

V usage is TRBV29-1 and J usage is TRBJ2-1; D could derive from TRBD1 or TRBD2 (5 bases each). Trimming left V 6 bases short and J 3 bases short, with 9 bases between. The CDR3 length is 12 residues. Germline CDR1 reads SQVTM; CDR2 reads ANQGSEA. The DNA of the CDR3 is TGCAGCGTCGGGGACGGCTACAATGAGCAGTTCTTC. As protein: CSVGDGYNEQFF.

This chain links TRBV19 with TRBJ1-5, with 9 bases matching TRBD1. J gave up 1 base and V 6 bases, and 1 base lay outside the gene matches. CDR1 LNHDA and CDR2 SQIVND come from the germline V gene (reference sequence). CDR3 length: 14 amino acids. CDR3 sequence reads: CASRTGGSNQPQHF. CDR3 bases: TGTGCCAGTAGAACAGGGGGCAGCAATCAGCCCCAGCATTTT.

The chain is built from TRBV30 and TRBJ1-2; the D is unclear. CDR3 length equals 12 residues. The V end was cut by 0 bases, the J end by 6 bases, with 8 bases between. The germline CDR1 and CDR2 sequences are GTSNPN and SVGIG (reference sequence). CDR3 in DNA: TGTGCCTGGAGTGTACCGTTTCATGGCTACACCTTC. Translation: CAWSVPFHGYTF.

For the CDR3, the DNA is TGCAGTGCTCCCCTCGCCAACGTCCTGACTTTC. Translation: CSAPLANVLTF. This rearrangement joins TRBV20-1 to TRBJ2-6; D is unclear. This CDR3 comprises 11 residues. Trimming stripped 5 bases from V and 7 bases from J, with 6 bases between. Germline V CDR1 and CDR2: DFQATT, SNEGSKA (reference sequence).

V gene TRBV28 combines with J gene TRBJ2-7; 9 nucleotides line up with TRBD1. Germline V CDR1 and CDR2: MDHEN, SYDVKM. Trimming removed 5 bases from V and 4 bases from J; junction bases left unmatched: 6. The CDR3 has 14 amino acids. CDR3 in amino acids: CASSPGTGRYEQYF. Written as DNA, the CDR3 is TGTGCCAGCAGTCCGGGGACAGGGCGGTACGAGCAGTACTTC.

V is TRBV6-1 and J is TRBJ1-2; D is unclear. From germline, CDR1 is MNHNS and CDR2 SASEGT. Trimming removed 7 bases at V and 3 bases at J, with 15 bases between. The length of the CDR3 is 14 residues. Here the CDR3 reads CASTLLDEDYGYTF. Written as DNA, the CDR3 is TGTGCCAGCACTCTTCTGGATGAGGACTATGGCTACACCTTC.

This clone was observed once. The chain joins TRBV5-6 to TRBJ2-3, with D perhaps being TRBD1 or TRBD2 (5 bases each). The CDR3 is made up of 15 amino acids. V was shortened by 1 base and J by 4 bases, with 13 bases between the two germline ends. The germline V gene encodes CDR1 SGHDT and CDR2 YYEEEE. The CDR3 coding sequence is TGTGCCAGCAGCTTGACGGGACCCCGTGCAGATACGCAGTATTTT. Protein sequence: CASSLTGPRADTQYF.

The J gene is TRBJ2-7, the V gene TRBV2; D is uncertain. Germline lookup yields CDR1 SNHLY and CDR2 FYNNEI. V shed 7 bases and J shed 2 bases, with 12 bases lying between them. This CDR3 is built from 13 residues. The CDR3 sequence is CASKEDSAYEQYF. DNA for the CDR3: TGTGCCAGCAAGGAAGACTCCGCCTACGAGCAGTACTTC.